Here is one T cell receptor beta chain with its context. The antigen is unknown. The data were obtained in a study of CD8+ T cells in alopecia areata. Reverse transcribed after extraction, RNA yielded cDNA as the sequencing template. The method was immunoSEQ multiplex PCR; TCRdb's version includes in-frame clones alone and lacks a portion of them. Here the sample spans 90,000 to 150,000 clones, around 56% being singletons. Study outcomes and limitations: Many expanded lesional clones persisted in scalp and blood during tofacitinib treatment. There was only one nonresponder, so it was unclear how baseline CD8+ expansion relates to response.

Per germline, CDR1 SGDLS and CDR2 YYNGEE. The CDR3 covers 15 residues. V lost 7 bases to trimming and J lost 5 bases; unmatched junction nucleotides: 12. Treatment noted: oral pan-JAK inhibitor, 5-10 mg twice daily. Sequences were derived from CD4+ T cells sorted from blood, sampled at week 4, from a patient treated with tofacitinib. V usage is TRBV9 and J usage is TRBJ2-5; TRBD2 agrees at 9 bases. This TCR was recovered from a human donor with alopecia areata. As DNA, the CDR3 is TGTGCCAGCGGGCCCGGGACTAGCTGGGGGGAGACCCAGTACTTC. This translates into CASGPGTSWGETQYF. Filled out from reference TRBV9 and TRBJ2-5, the complete variable domain reads DSGVTQTPKHLITATGQRVTLRCSPRSGDLSVYWYQQSLDQGLQFLIQYYNGEERAKGNILERFSAQQFPDLHSELNLSSLELGDSALYFCASGPGTSWGETQYFGPGTRLLVL.